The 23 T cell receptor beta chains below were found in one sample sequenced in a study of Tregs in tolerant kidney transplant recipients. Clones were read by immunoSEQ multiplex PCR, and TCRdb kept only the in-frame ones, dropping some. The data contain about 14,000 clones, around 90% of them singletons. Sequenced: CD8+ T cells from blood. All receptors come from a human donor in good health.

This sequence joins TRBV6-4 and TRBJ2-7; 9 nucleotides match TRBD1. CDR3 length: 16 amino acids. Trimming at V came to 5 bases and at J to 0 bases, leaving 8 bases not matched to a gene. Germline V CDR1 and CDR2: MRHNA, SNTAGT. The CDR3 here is CASSNRDREASYEQYF. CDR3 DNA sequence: TGTGCCAGCAGTAACCGGGACAGGGAGGCCTCCTACGAGCAGTACTTC.

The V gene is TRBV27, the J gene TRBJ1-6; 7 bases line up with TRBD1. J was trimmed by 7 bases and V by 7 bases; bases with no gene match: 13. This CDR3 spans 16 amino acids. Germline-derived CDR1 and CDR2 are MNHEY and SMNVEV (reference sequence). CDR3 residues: CASNPGTDLNNSPLHF. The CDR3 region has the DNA TGTGCCAGCAACCCGGGGACAGACCTTAACAATTCACCCCTCCACTTT.

The CDR3 DNA is TGTGCCAGCAGGCGGGAGACCCAGTACTTC. It codes for CASRRETQYF. V usage is TRBV11-2 and J usage is TRBJ2-5, with no clear D. In germline, CDR1 is SGHAT, CDR2 FQNNGV. V lost 6 bases and J 5 bases, leaving 4 bases between the germline ends. The CDR3 runs to 10 residues. Based on the CDR3 plus reference TRBV11-2 and TRBJ2-5, the full variable domain is EAGVAQSPRYKIIEKRQSVAFWCNPISGHATLYWYQQILGQGPKLLIQFQNNGVVDDSQLPKDRFSAERLKGVDSTLKIQPAKLEDSAVYLCASRRETQYFGPGTRLLVL.

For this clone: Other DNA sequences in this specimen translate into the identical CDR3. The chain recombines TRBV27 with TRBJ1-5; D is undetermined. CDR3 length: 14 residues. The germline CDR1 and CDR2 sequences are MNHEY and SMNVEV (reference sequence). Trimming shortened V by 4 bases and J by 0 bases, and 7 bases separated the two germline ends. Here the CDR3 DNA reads TGTGCCAGCAGTTATCTGGGTAGCAATCAGCCCCAGCATTTT. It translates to CASSYLGSNQPQHF.

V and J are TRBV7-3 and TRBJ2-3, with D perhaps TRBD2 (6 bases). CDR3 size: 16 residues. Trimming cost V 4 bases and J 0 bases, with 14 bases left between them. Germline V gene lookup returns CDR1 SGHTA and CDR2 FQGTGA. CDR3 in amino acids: CASSSGGPSSTDTQYF. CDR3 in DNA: TGTGCCAGCAGCTCCGGGGGACCTTCTAGCACAGATACGCAGTATTTT.

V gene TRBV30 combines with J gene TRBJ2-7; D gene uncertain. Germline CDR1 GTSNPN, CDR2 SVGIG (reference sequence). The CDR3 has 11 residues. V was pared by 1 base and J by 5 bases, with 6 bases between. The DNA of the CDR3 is TGTGCCTGGAGTGACGGAAACGAGCAGTACTTC. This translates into CAWSDGNEQYF.

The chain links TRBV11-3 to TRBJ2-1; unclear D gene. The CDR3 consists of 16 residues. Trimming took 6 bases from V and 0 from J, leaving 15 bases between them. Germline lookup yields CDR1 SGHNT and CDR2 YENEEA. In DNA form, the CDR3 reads TGTGCCAGCAGTTCCTACTCGAGGAGCTCCTACAATGAGCAGTTCTTC. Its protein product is CASSSYSRSSYNEQFF.

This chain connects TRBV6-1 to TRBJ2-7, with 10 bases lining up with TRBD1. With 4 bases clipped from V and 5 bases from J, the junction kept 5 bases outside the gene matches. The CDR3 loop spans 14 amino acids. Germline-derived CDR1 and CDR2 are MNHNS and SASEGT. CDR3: CASSGQGAGDEQYF. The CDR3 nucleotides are TGTGCCAGCAGTGGACAGGGGGCTGGGGACGAGCAGTACTTC.

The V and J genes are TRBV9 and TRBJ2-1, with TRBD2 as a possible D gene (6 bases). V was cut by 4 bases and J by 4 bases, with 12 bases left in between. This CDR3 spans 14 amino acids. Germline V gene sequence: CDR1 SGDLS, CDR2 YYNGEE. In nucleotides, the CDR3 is TGTGCCAGCAGCCCCGCGGAGGGATACAATGAGCAGTTCTTC. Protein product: CASSPAEGYNEQFF. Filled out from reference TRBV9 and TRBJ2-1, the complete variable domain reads DSGVTQTPKHLITATGQRVTLRCSPRSGDLSVYWYQQSLDQGLQFLIQYYNGEERAKGNILERFSAQQFPDLHSELNLSSLELGDSALYFCASSPAEGYNEQFFGPGTRLTVL.

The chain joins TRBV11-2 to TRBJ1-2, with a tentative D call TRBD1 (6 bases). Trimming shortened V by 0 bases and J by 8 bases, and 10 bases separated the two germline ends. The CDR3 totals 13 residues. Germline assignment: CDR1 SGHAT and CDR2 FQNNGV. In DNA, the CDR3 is TGTGCCAGCAGCTTAGAGACAGGTGAAGGCTACACCTTC. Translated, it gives CASSLETGEGYTF. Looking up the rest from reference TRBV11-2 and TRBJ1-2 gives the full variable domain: EAGVAQSPRYKIIEKRQSVAFWCNPISGHATLYWYQQILGQGPKLLIQFQNNGVVDDSQLPKDRFSAERLKGVDSTLKIQPAKLEDSAVYLCASSLETGEGYTFGSGTRLTVV.

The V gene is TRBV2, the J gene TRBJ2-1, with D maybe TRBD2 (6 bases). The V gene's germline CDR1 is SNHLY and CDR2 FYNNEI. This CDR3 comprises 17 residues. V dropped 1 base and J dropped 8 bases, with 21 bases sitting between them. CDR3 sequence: CASSEGTRGHRGDEQFF. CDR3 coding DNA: TGTGCCAGCAGTGAAGGTACGCGGGGCCACCGTGGGGATGAGCAGTTCTTC.

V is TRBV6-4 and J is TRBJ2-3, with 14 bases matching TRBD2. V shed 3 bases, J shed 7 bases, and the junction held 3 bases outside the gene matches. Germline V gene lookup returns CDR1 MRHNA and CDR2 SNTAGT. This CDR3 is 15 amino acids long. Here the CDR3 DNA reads TGTGCCAGCAGTGAGACTAGCGGGGGGGCCCATACGCAGTATTTT. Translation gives CASSETSGGAHTQYF.

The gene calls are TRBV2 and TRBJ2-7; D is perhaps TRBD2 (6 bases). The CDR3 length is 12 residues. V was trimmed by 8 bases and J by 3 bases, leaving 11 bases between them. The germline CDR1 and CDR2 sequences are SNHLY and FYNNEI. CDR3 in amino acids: CASVGGIYEQYF. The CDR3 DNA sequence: TGTGCCAGCGTGGGCGGGATCTACGAGCAGTACTTC.

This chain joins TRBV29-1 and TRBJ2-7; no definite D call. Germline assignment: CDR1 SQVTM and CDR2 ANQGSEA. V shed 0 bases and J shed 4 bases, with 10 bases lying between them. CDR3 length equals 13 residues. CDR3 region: CSVEDGRSYEQYF. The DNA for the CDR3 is TGCAGCGTTGAAGACGGCCGATCTTACGAGCAGTACTTC.

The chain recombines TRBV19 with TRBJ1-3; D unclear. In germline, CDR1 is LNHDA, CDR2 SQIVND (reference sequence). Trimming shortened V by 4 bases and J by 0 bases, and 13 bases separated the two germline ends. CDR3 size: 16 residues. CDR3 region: CASSRAILFSGNTIYF. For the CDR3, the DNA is TGTGCCAGTAGTAGGGCCATTCTTTTCTCTGGAAACACCATATATTTT.

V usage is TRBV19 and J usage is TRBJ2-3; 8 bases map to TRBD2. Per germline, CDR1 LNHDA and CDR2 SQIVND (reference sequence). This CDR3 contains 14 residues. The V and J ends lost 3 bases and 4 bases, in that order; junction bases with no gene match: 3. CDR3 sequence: CASSITSGADTQYF. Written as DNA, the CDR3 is TGTGCCAGTAGTATTACTAGCGGAGCAGATACGCAGTATTTT. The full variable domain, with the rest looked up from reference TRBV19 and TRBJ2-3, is DGGITQSPKYLFRKEGQNVTLSCEQNLNHDAMYWYRQDPGQGLRLIYYSQIVNDFQKGDIAEGYSVSREKKESFPLTVTSAQKNPTAFYLCASSITSGADTQYFGPGTRLTVL.

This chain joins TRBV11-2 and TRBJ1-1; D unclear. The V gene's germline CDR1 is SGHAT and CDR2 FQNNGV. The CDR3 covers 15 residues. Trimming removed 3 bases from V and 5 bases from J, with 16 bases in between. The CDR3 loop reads CASSFRRFSGTEAFF. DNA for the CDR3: TGTGCCAGCAGCTTCAGACGATTCTCGGGGACTGAAGCTTTCTTT.

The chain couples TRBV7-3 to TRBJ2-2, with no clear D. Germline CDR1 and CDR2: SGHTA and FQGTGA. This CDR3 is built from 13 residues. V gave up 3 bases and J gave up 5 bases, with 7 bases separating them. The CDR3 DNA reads TGTGCCAGCAGCTTTTCGATGACCGGGGAGCTGTTTTTT. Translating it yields CASSFSMTGELFF.

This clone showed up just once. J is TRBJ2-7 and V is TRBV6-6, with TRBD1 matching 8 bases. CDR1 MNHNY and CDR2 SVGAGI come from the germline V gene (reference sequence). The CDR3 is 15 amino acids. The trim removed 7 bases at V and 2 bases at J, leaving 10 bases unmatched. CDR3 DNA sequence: TGTGCCAGCAATAGAGAACCGACAGGGGCCTACGAGCAGTACTTC. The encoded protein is CASNREPTGAYEQYF.

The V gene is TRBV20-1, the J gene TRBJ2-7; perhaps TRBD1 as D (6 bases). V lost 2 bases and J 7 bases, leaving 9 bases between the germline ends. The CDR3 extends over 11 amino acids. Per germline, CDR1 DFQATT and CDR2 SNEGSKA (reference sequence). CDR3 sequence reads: CSARSQGEQYF. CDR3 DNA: TGCAGTGCTAGATCCCAGGGGGAGCAGTACTTC.

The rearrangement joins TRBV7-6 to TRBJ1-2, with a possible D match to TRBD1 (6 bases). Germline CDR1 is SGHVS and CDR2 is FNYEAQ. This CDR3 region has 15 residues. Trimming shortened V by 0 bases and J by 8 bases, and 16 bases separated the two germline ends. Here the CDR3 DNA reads TGTGCCAGCAGCTTAGCGGGAACAGGGTATGAAGGCTACACCTTC. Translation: CASSLAGTGYEGYTF. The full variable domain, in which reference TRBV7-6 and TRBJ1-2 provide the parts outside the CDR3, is GAGVSQSPRYKVTKRGQDVALRCDPISGHVSLYWYRQALGQGPEFLTYFNYEAQQDKSGLPNDRFSAERPEGSISTLTIQRTEQRDSAMYRCASSLAGTGYEGYTFGSGTRLTVV.

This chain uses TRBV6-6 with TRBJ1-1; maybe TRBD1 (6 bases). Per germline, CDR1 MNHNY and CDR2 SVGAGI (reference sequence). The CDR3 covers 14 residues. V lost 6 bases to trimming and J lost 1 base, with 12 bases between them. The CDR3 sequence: CASSQGGGNTEAFF. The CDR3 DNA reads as TGTGCCAGCAGCCAAGGGGGGGGGAACACTGAAGCTTTCTTT.

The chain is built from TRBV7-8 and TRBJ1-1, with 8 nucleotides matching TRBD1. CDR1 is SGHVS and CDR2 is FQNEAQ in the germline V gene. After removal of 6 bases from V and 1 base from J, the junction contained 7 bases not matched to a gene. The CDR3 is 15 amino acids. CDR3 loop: CASRKTGVSNTEAFF. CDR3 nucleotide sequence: TGTGCCAGCAGAAAGACAGGGGTGTCGAACACTGAAGCTTTCTTT.